One sample yielded the 30 T cell receptor beta chains listed below, sequenced in a study of blood T cell repertoires in COVID-19. Produced via immunoSEQ multiplex PCR; TCRdb's table is partial and in-frame only. This sample carries about 150,000 clones, more than 80% of them seen once, and the ten largest clones take 2.2%. Sequencing used peripheral blood. These receptors were taken from a man between 65 and 85 years old with acute or convalescent COVID-19.

Only one count was recorded for this clone. Other DNA sequences of this sample code for an identical CDR3. Here the CDR3 reads CASSWGQGINSPLHF. The CDR3 bases are TGCGCCAGCAGCTGGGGACAGGGGATTAATTCACCCCTCCACTTT. This chain links TRBV5-1 with TRBJ1-6; 10 nucleotides match TRBD1. The trim removed 3 bases at V and 6 bases at J, leaving 3 bases unmatched. The CDR3 sequence is 15 residues long. Germline lookup yields CDR1 SGHRS and CDR2 YFSETQ. The full variable domain, its missing parts supplied by reference TRBV5-1 and TRBJ1-6, is KAGVTQTPRYLIKTRGQQVTLSCSPISGHRSVSWYQQTPGQGLQFLFEYFSETQRNKGNFPGRFSGRQFSNSRSEMNVSTLELGDSALYLCASSWGQGINSPLHFGNGTRLTVT.

The chain has TRBV6-2 or TRBV6-3 and TRBJ2-3; TRBD2 matches at 8 bases. CDR1 and CDR2 from the germline V gene are MNHEY and SVGEGT. J was trimmed by 4 bases and V by 3 bases; bases with no gene match: 6. The CDR3 consists of 15 residues. Written as DNA, the CDR3 is TGTGCCAGCAGTTATACCGCGGGGGGCCCAGATACGCAGTATTTT. Translating it yields CASSYTAGGPDTQYF.

The chain recombines TRBV18 with TRBJ1-2, with TRBD1 matching over 7 bases. Germline-derived CDR1 and CDR2 are KGHSH and LQKENI. Trimming at V came to 2 bases and at J to 8 bases, leaving 8 bases not matched to a gene. CDR3 length: 14 amino acids. CDR3: CASSPGDRAWGYTF. The CDR3 nucleotides are TGTGCCAGCTCACCAGGGGACAGAGCATGGGGCTACACCTTC.

The genes are TRBV29-1 and TRBJ1-5; D might be TRBD1 (5 bases). Germline CDR1 SQVTM, CDR2 ANQGSEA. The CDR3 covers 12 residues. The V end lost 5 bases, the J end lost 7 bases, and 12 bases lay between the germline ends. CDR3 residues: CSVSGSGQPQHF. CDR3 nucleotide sequence: TGCAGCGTTTCAGGGTCAGGGCAGCCCCAGCATTTT.

V usage is TRBV5-4 and J usage is TRBJ1-1; 8 nucleotides align to TRBD1. CDR1 SGHNT and CDR2 YYREEE come from the germline V gene (reference sequence). The CDR3 loop spans 16 amino acids. The V segment lost 3 bases and the J segment 2 bases; nucleotides outside the gene matches: 9. The CDR3 DNA reads as TGTGCCAGCAGCTCGTATTCAGGGGGCCCTAACACTGAAGCTTTCTTT. This codes for CASSSYSGGPNTEAFF. Complete variable domain (other parts from reference TRBV5-4 and TRBJ1-1): ETGVTQSPTHLIKTRGQQVTLRCSSQSGHNTVSWYQQALGQGPQFIFQYYREEENGRGNFPPRFSGLQFPNYSSELNVNALELDDSALYLCASSSYSGGPNTEAFFGQGTRLTVV.

The chain recombines TRBV9 with TRBJ1-1; 7 positions agree with TRBD1. V shed 1 base, J shed 7 bases, and the junction held 1 base outside the gene matches. This CDR3 spans 12 amino acids. The V gene's germline CDR1 is SGDLS and CDR2 YYNGEE. CDR3: CASSVPGGEAFF. For the CDR3, the DNA is TGTGCCAGCAGCGTACCAGGGGGTGAAGCTTTCTTT.

The chain couples TRBV28 to TRBJ2-7; 7 bases line up with TRBD1. The germline V gene encodes CDR1 MDHEN and CDR2 SYDVKM. V shed 8 bases and J 5 bases; nucleotides not matched to a gene: 15. This CDR3 spans 15 amino acids. This chain's CDR3 is CASGDRVGAKNEQYF. The CDR3 coding sequence is TGTGCCAGCGGTGACAGGGTCGGGGCCAAGAACGAGCAGTACTTC.

The genes are TRBV5-8 and TRBJ2-1, with D possibly matching TRBD1 (6 bases). Per the germline V gene, CDR1 is SGHTS and CDR2 is YDEGEE. Trimming cost V 3 bases and J 4 bases, with 11 bases left between them. The CDR3 is 14 amino acids. The CDR3 region is CASSYGQTYNEQFF. The CDR3 bases are TGTGCCAGCAGCTACGGACAGACGTACAATGAGCAGTTCTTC.

This sequence joins TRBV10-3 and TRBJ2-3; 10 bases are a match to TRBD2. Trimming at V came to 6 bases and at J to 2 bases, leaving 2 bases not matched to a gene. Germline V gene data show CDR1 as ENHRY and CDR2 as SYGVKD. CDR3 size: 14 residues. The CDR3 DNA is TGTGCCATCAGGCTAGCGGGGGACACAGATACGCAGTATTTT. This translates into CAIRLAGDTDTQYF.

This chain joins TRBV19 and TRBJ1-5, with 9 bases matching TRBD1. Germline values: CDR1 LNHDA, CDR2 SQIVND (reference sequence). This CDR3 has 14 residues. V was clipped by 9 bases and J by 2 bases; unmatched bases: 5. CDR3 in amino acids: CASRDREGNQPQHF. As DNA, the CDR3 is TGTGCCAGCCGGGACAGGGAAGGCAATCAGCCCCAGCATTTT.

For this clone: A much larger clone differs by one base, so this may be a read error. Other DNA variants within this sample encode the same CDR3. The chain recombines TRBV6-6 with TRBJ2-7, with TRBD2 matching 7 bases. Germline V CDR1 and CDR2: MNHNY, SVGAGI (reference sequence). The CDR3 consists of 13 residues. Here the CDR3 reads CASNTPGGYEQYF. The CDR3 DNA sequence: TGTGCCAGCAACACCCCCGGGGGGTACGAGCAGTATTTC.

The chain couples TRBV24-1 to TRBJ2-7; perhaps TRBD2 as D (6 bases). V gave up 5 bases and J gave up 6 bases, with 10 bases separating them. The CDR3 loop spans 12 amino acids. Germline V gives CDR1 KGHDR, CDR2 SFDVKD. The CDR3 DNA reads TGTGCCACCAGTGGGGAGGCGGGCGAGCAGTACTTC. It codes for CATSGEAGEQYF.

The chain recombines TRBV5-1 with TRBJ2-2, with TRBD1 identical over 9 bases. Germline V gene data show CDR1 as SGHRS and CDR2 as YFSETQ. V was clipped by 4 bases and J by 6 bases; unmatched bases: 10. This CDR3 region has 16 residues. CDR3 in DNA: TGCGCCAGCAGCGTAGGGTGGACAGGGGCCCCCGGGGAGCTGTTTTTT. Its protein product is CASSVGWTGAPGELFF.

V usage is TRBV11-1 and J usage is TRBJ2-3; TRBD1 aligns across 7 bases. The V and J ends lost 1 base and 1 base, in that order; junction bases with no gene match: 2. The CDR3 is 15 amino acids. CDR1 and CDR2 from the germline V gene are SGHAT and FQDESV (reference sequence). As DNA, the CDR3 is TGTGCCAGCAGCTTAGGAGACAGGGGCACAGATACGCAGTATTTT. Encoded protein: CASSLGDRGTDTQYF.

The V gene is TRBV3-1 (or the pseudogene TRBV3-2), the J gene TRBJ1-1; no clear D. The V gene lost 0 bases and the J gene lost 4 bases, with 12 bases spanning the gap. This CDR3 is 15 amino acids long. Germline CDR1 reads LGHDT; CDR2 reads YNNKEL (reference sequence). The CDR3 nucleotides are TGTGCCAGCAGCCAAGAGGGTCAGGCGAGCACTGAAGCTTTCTTT. This sequence encodes CASSQEGQASTEAFF.

This chain connects TRBV12-3 or TRBV12-4 to TRBJ1-1; D unclear. CDR3 length equals 12 residues. V was shortened by 3 bases and J by 7 bases, with 9 bases between the two germline ends. CDR3 region: CASSFGGNEAFF. The CDR3 DNA follows: TGTGCCAGCAGTTTTGGAGGAAATGAAGCTTTCTTT.

The CDR3 loop is CASSSQTTNEQFF. In nucleotides, the CDR3 is TGTGCCAGCAGCTCCCAGACTACGAATGAGCAGTTCTTC. The V call is TRBV5-4, the J call TRBJ2-1, with a tentative D call TRBD2 (5 bases). CDR1 SGHNT and CDR2 YYREEE come from the germline V gene (reference sequence). The CDR3 loop spans 13 amino acids. V lost 3 bases, J lost 7 bases, and 11 bases lay in between.

The chain employs TRBV7-4 and TRBJ2-7; TRBD1 agrees at 8 bases. This CDR3 contains 14 residues. The germline gives CDR1 SGHVT, CDR2 SQSDAQ. The ends lost 5 bases at V and 3 bases at J; junction bases unmatched: 6. CDR3 bases: TGTGCCAGCAGCCCTGGGGACAGGCGCTACGAGCAGTACTTC. Protein sequence: CASSPGDRRYEQYF.

Of note for this clone: A read error may account for a junction end that differs from germline. The chain employs TRBV2 and TRBJ1-2; the D is unclear. The germline V gene encodes CDR1 SNHLY and CDR2 FYNNEI. The CDR3 is made up of 14 amino acids. CDR3 sequence reads: CVSSAENPNYGYTF. The CDR3 DNA sequence: TGTGTCAGCAGCGCCGAGAATCCTAACTATGGCTACACCTTC.

V usage is TRBV30 and J usage is TRBJ1-6; maybe TRBD1 (6 bases). The V and J ends lost 8 bases and 7 bases respectively, with 18 bases between them. CDR1 is GTSNPN, CDR2 SVGIG, per germline (reference sequence). The CDR3 is 14 residues long. CDR3 in DNA: TGTGCCGCCTCGCGCGGGGGGGCGAATTCACCCCTCCACTTT. Encoded protein: CAASRGGANSPLHF.

The genes are TRBV6-5 and TRBJ1-2; 9 nucleotides align to TRBD1. Per the germline V gene, CDR1 is MNHEY and CDR2 is SVGAGI. CDR3 length equals 14 residues. Trimming removed 6 bases from V and 5 bases from J; junction bases left unmatched: 7. CDR3 nucleotides: TGTGCCAGCAGACCCGGGACAGGGCTGTATGGCTACACCTTC. Translating it yields CASRPGTGLYGYTF.

The rearrangement joins TRBV9 to TRBJ1-6; 8 bases map to TRBD1. Germline trimming cut 3 bases from V and 10 bases from J; bases unmatched to any gene: 15. The CDR3 runs 17 residues. CDR1 is SGDLS, CDR2 YYNGEE, per germline. CDR3 region: CASSAWTGTVGGSPLHF. Here the CDR3 DNA reads TGTGCCAGCAGCGCGTGGACAGGGACGGTAGGAGGCTCACCCCTCCACTTT.

This chain connects TRBV7-2 to TRBJ2-7; D is perhaps TRBD2 (7 bases). Germline V gene lookup returns CDR1 SGHTA and CDR2 FQGNSA. This CDR3 region has 13 residues. Trimming cost V 6 bases and J 5 bases, with 14 bases left between them. The CDR3 protein is CASRFTGGHEQYF. As DNA, the CDR3 is TGTGCCAGCAGGTTCACGGGGGGCCACGAGCAGTACTTC.

The chain combines TRBV28 with TRBJ1-5; 8 bases align to TRBD1. Germline CDR1 is MDHEN and CDR2 is SYDVKM. The CDR3 sequence is 14 residues long. V lost 10 bases and J lost 0; bases outside the gene matches: 5. CDR3 sequence (DNA): TGTGCCATACAGGGGGGGAATAGCAATCAGCCCCAGCATTTT. Its translation is CAIQGGNSNQPQHF. The full variable domain, completed using reference TRBV28 and TRBJ1-5, is DVKVTQSSRYLVKRTGEKVFLECVQDMDHENMFWYRQDPGLGLRLIYFSYDVKMKEKGDIPEGYSVSREKKERFSLILESASTNQTSMYLCAIQGGNSNQPQHFGDGTRLSIL.

This chain links TRBV7-9 with TRBJ1-6, with 8 bases that match TRBD1. The CDR3 spans 12 residues. Germline V lookup: CDR1 SEHNR, CDR2 FQNEAQ (reference sequence). Trimming at V came to 6 bases and at J to 12 bases, leaving 4 bases not matched to a gene. The CDR3 here is CASSPTGGPLHF. CDR3 nucleotide sequence: TGTGCCAGCAGTCCCACAGGGGGACCCCTCCACTTT. The variable domain in full, completed from reference TRBV7-9 and TRBJ1-6, reads DTGVSQNPRHKITKRGQNVTFRCDPISEHNRLYWYRQTLGQGPEFLTYFQNEAQLEKSRLLSDRFSAERPKGSFSTLEIQRTEQGDSAMYLCASSPTGGPLHFGNGTRLTVT.

This clone was detected only once. The CDR3 DNA follows: TGTGCCTGGAACAGGGGCCACACCGGGGAGCTGTTTTTT. Amino acid sequence: CAWNRGHTGELFF. J is TRBJ2-2 and V is TRBV30; 7 positions agree with TRBD1. Germline CDR1 GTSNPN, CDR2 SVGIG (reference sequence). The CDR3 is 13 amino acids. With V trimmed by 4 bases and J by 3 bases, 2 bases remained unmatched.

The chain couples TRBV5-6 to TRBJ2-1; no definite D call. Germline lookup yields CDR1 SGHDT and CDR2 YYEEEE. V was clipped by 4 bases and J by 0 bases, with 8 bases between them. There are 14 residues in the CDR3. The CDR3 region has the DNA TGTGCCAGCAGCCCCTATTCCTCCTACAATGAGCAGTTCTTC. It codes for CASSPYSSYNEQFF.

The CDR3 protein is CASSDRGDSYSPLHF. The CDR3 DNA reads TGTGCCAGCTCCGACCGAGGCGACAGTTATTCACCCCTCCACTTT. The J gene is TRBJ1-6, the V gene TRBV18; the D gene is possibly TRBD1 (5 bases). Germline values: CDR1 KGHSH, CDR2 LQKENI. The CDR3 length is 15 residues. The V end was cut by 6 bases, the J end by 8 bases, with 17 bases between.

The chain carries TRBV12-3 or TRBV12-4 and TRBJ1-1, with D maybe TRBD1 (5 bases). Trimming took off 6 bases at V and 5 bases at J, with 13 bases between the two ends. The CDR3 totals 13 residues. The CDR3 region is CASSGTGGTEAFF. The DNA of the CDR3 is TGTGCCAGCAGCGGGACGGGAGGAACTGAAGCTTTCTTT.

This clone showed up just a few times. The chain combines TRBV5-1 with TRBJ1-1, with 8 bases lining up with TRBD1. This CDR3 region has 14 residues. Germline V gene lookup returns CDR1 SGHRS and CDR2 YFSETQ. V was pared by 5 bases and J by 1 base, with 4 bases of the junction left unmatched. The CDR3 nucleotides read TGCGCCAGCAGAAACGGACAGGGGAACACTGAAGCTTTCTTT. Protein sequence: CASRNGQGNTEAFF.